This TCR beta chain stems from a study of T cell responses to AZD1222 COVID-19 vaccine. Overall study results and limits: Baseline serostatus was positive in only five to seven AZD1222 recipients. Researchers report vaccine-associated CD4 TCRs spanning spike, with dominance at 160-218 and 743-854. Donors, mostly white British, included more females; clonal diversity was possibly underestimated.

Repertoires were generated with immunoSEQ multiplex PCR, while TCRdb's copy carries only in-frame clones and drops some. The sample includes about 200,000 clones, approximately 91% of them seen just once. In this sample, this clone turned up once. Its antigen is undetermined. Pooling of second doses given at about 4 or about 12 weeks was done. Germline assignment: CDR1 SQVTM and CDR2 ANQGSEA. CDR3 length: 14 amino acids. With 7 bases clipped from V and 2 bases from J, the junction kept 10 bases outside the gene matches. The chain joins TRBV29-1 to TRBJ1-1, with 7 positions matching TRBD1. This TCR came from an adult who received the AZD1222 COVID-19 vaccine. The material sequenced was peripheral blood, taken 28 days after the second AZD1222 dose. The DNA of the CDR3 is TGCAGCGCCCACCCCCGACAGGGTAACACTGAAGCTTTCTTT. Translation gives CSAHPRQGNTEAFF.